This TCR beta chain comes out of a study of early T cells in non-severe SARS-CoV-2 infection. Trimming left V 6 bases short and J 10 bases short, with 15 bases between. This CDR3 contains 12 residues. CDR1 MNHNS and CDR2 SASEGT come from the germline V gene. This clonotype appeared many times. TCRdb re-derived calls from the 5' RACE reads in MiXCR, one entry per CDR3 protein. The sample has about 77,000 distinct CDR3 sequences, roughly 5.3% seen once; the top ten hold around 7.8%. The chain recombines TRBV6-1 with TRBJ1-1; D is ambiguous. The receptor was derived from an adult who was a healthcare worker with PCR-confirmed SARS-CoV-2 infection or an uninfected control (not recorded which). Here the sequenced sample was whole blood, taken at baseline. CDR3 nucleotide sequence: TGTGCCAGCAGAGAGAGAGTTTTGGGAGCTTTCTTT. Its translation: CASRERVLGAFF.